These 17 T cell receptor beta chains were sequenced from one sample in a study of T cell responses to AZD1222 COVID-19 vaccine. Clones were sequenced by immunoSEQ multiplex PCR, and TCRdb holds only the in-frame ones, with some missing. The repertoire consists of some 170,000 clones, with over 85% occurring once and the leading ten covering under 1.1%. The starting material was peripheral blood, obtained 28 days after the second dose of the MenACWY control vaccine. The source of these receptors is an adult who received the MenACWY meningococcal vaccine as a control.

The rearrangement uses TRBV4-1 and TRBJ1-3; no clear D. The CDR3 is made up of 15 amino acids. The germline CDR1 and CDR2 sequences are MGHRA and YSYEKL. V was shortened by 5 bases and J by 4 bases, with 15 bases between the two germline ends. CDR3 nucleotide sequence: TGCGCCAGCAGCAATTCAAGGGTAGCAGGAAACACCATATATTTT. Translating gives CASSNSRVAGNTIYF.

The genes are TRBV6-2 or TRBV6-3 and TRBJ2-2; D may match TRBD1 or TRBD2 (5 bases each). V was pared by 2 bases and J by 4 bases, with 20 bases between. Germline loops: CDR1 MNHEY, CDR2 SVGEGT. This CDR3 is 18 amino acids long. The CDR3 spells CASSYDRKGRTRTGELFF. The CDR3 DNA sequence: TGTGCCAGCAGTTACGACCGGAAGGGGAGAACTCGCACCGGGGAGCTGTTTTTT.

The chain combines TRBV6-6 with TRBJ1-2, with D possibly being TRBD1 (5 bases). V was trimmed by 0 bases and J by 4 bases, leaving 12 bases between them. Germline values: CDR1 MNHNY, CDR2 SVGAGI (reference sequence). The CDR3 loop spans 15 amino acids. The CDR3, as DNA: TGTGCCAGCAGTTACTCGAGTCAGGGCCCCTATGGCTACACCTTC. Amino acid sequence: CASSYSSQGPYGYTF.

This chain uses TRBV19 with TRBJ1-1; 8 bases match TRBD1. J lost 2 bases, V lost 5 bases, and 4 bases had no gene match. In germline, CDR1 is LNHDA, CDR2 SQIVND (reference sequence). This CDR3 has 14 amino acids. The chain's CDR3 is CASSVTGANTEAFF. CDR3 DNA sequence: TGTGCCAGTAGTGTGACAGGGGCCAACACTGAAGCTTTCTTT.

The chain joins TRBV11-1 to TRBJ1-1, with 7 bases matching TRBD1. The CDR3 sequence is 14 residues long. CDR1 SGHAT and CDR2 FQDESV come from the germline V gene (reference sequence). The V gene end was trimmed by 5 bases and the J gene end by 2 bases; junction bases not matched to a gene: 5. Here the CDR3 reads CASSPGQLNTEAFF. For the CDR3, the DNA is TGTGCCAGCAGCCCGGGACAGCTAAACACTGAAGCTTTCTTT.

The J gene is TRBJ1-6, the V gene TRBV3-1 (or the pseudogene TRBV3-2), with 9 bases that match TRBD1. CDR1 is LGHDT and CDR2 is YNNKEL in the germline V gene (reference sequence). There are 16 residues in the CDR3. The trim removed 4 bases at V and 7 bases at J, leaving 8 bases unmatched. The CDR3 reads CASSLIQGAMNSPLHF. In DNA form, the CDR3 reads TGTGCCAGCAGCCTAATACAGGGGGCTATGAATTCACCCCTCCACTTT.

The rearrangement uses TRBV5-5 and TRBJ1-3; no firm D call. The V gene's germline CDR1 is SGHKS and CDR2 YYEKEE (reference sequence). This CDR3 is 14 amino acids long. Deletions cut 0 bases from V and 1 base from J, with 5 bases between. The DNA of the CDR3 is TGTGCCAGCAGCTTGGGGCCATCTGGAAACACCATATATTTT. Residues: CASSLGPSGNTIYF.

This chain links TRBV7-9 with TRBJ1-6; no reliable D call. The CDR3 extends over 14 amino acids. V lost 1 base, J lost 6 bases, and 7 bases lay in between. CDR1 SEHNR and CDR2 FQNEAQ come from the germline V gene (reference sequence). This chain's CDR3 is CASSLERFNSPLHF. CDR3 DNA: TGTGCCAGCAGCTTAGAGAGGTTTAATTCACCCCTCCACTTT.

The V call is TRBV10-2, the J call TRBJ1-3; the D gene is possibly TRBD1 (6 bases). V lost 4 bases and J lost 6, with 13 bases in between. The length of the CDR3 is 14 residues. Germline V gene data show CDR1 as WSHSY and CDR2 as SAAADI. The CDR3 reads CASSVQGMENTIYF. CDR3 sequence (DNA): TGCGCCAGCAGTGTACAGGGAATGGAAAACACCATATATTTT.

J is TRBJ2-7 and V is TRBV28; 8 bases are shared with TRBD2. This CDR3 spans 14 amino acids. The junction had 4 bases not matched to a gene; V was cut back by 2 bases and J by 4 bases. Germline V CDR1 and CDR2: MDHEN, SYDVKM. The CDR3 nucleotides read TGTGCCAGCAGTTTAAAACTAGCGGAGTACGAGCAGTACTTC. Translated, it gives CASSLKLAEYEQYF.

The V call is TRBV11-2, the J call TRBJ1-3, with TRBD1 matching 12 bases. The trim removed 4 bases at V and 2 bases at J, leaving 3 bases unmatched. Germline lookup yields CDR1 SGHAT and CDR2 FQNNGV. The CDR3 has 16 residues. CDR3 sequence (DNA): TGTGCCAGCAGCTGGGGGACAGGGGGCACTGGAAACACCATATATTTT. It codes for CASSWGTGGTGNTIYF.

V is TRBV29-1 and J is TRBJ2-7; no clear D. The CDR3 runs 12 residues. CDR1 SQVTM and CDR2 ANQGSEA come from the germline V gene. Trimming cost V 1 base and J 3 bases, with 7 bases left between them. The CDR3 sequence: CSVEVQNYEQYF. Here the CDR3 DNA reads TGCAGCGTTGAAGTTCAGAACTACGAGCAGTACTTC.

The V gene is TRBV6-2 or TRBV6-3, the J gene TRBJ1-1; D not resolved. The V and J ends lost 5 bases and 3 bases respectively, with 10 bases between them. Germline V lookup: CDR1 MNHEY, CDR2 SVGEGT. This CDR3 is 13 amino acids long. The CDR3 sequence: CASSVRVYTEAFF. CDR3 coding DNA: TGTGCCAGCAGTGTCCGGGTCTACACTGAAGCTTTCTTT.

This chain connects TRBV15 to TRBJ1-1; the D is unclear. Germline CDR1 and CDR2: LNHNV and YYDKDF (reference sequence). V gave up 0 bases and J gave up 4 bases, with 18 bases separating them. This CDR3 spans 17 amino acids. The CDR3 is CATSRDRPGPESTEAFF. DNA for the CDR3: TGTGCCACCAGCAGAGATCGTCCGGGTCCGGAGAGCACTGAAGCTTTCTTT.

The V and J genes are TRBV5-1 and TRBJ2-2; TRBD1 aligns across 9 bases. V was pared by 4 bases and J by 6 bases, with 7 bases of the junction left unmatched. The CDR3 contains 15 residues. Germline CDR1 reads SGHRS; CDR2 reads YFSETQ. The CDR3 region is CASSRTGATSGELFF. The DNA for the CDR3 is TGCGCCAGCAGCCGGACAGGGGCCACGTCCGGGGAGCTGTTTTTT.

V is TRBV20-1 and J is TRBJ2-7; 8 bases are a match to TRBD1. CDR1 and CDR2 from the germline V gene are DFQATT and SNEGSKA (reference sequence). This CDR3 is 13 amino acids long. Losses at the gene ends were 4 bases for V and 2 bases for J; bases not matched to a gene: 4. The CDR3 sequence: CSAIDRGTYEQYF. CDR3 DNA sequence: TGCAGTGCTATTGACAGGGGAACCTACGAGCAGTACTTC.

This clone came up once. The chain is built from TRBV7-2 and TRBJ1-2, with no clear D. Trimming left V 1 base short and J 6 bases short, with 9 bases between. The germline V gene has CDR1 SGHTA and CDR2 FQGNSA. The length of the CDR3 is 13 residues. In DNA form, the CDR3 reads TGTGCCAGCAGCTTAGAGGTAGTGGATGGCTACACCTTC. Its translation: CASSLEVVDGYTF.